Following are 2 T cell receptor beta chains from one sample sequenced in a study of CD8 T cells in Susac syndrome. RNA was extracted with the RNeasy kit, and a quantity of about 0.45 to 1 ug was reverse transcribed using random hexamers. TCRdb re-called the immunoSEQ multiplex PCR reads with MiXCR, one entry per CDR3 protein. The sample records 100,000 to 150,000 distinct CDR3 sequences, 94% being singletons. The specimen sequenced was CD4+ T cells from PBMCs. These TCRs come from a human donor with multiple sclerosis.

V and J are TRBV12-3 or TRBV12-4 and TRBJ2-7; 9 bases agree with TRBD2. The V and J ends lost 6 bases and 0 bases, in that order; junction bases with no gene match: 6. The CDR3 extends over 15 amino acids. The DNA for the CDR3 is TGTGCCAGCAGGAGGAGCGGGGGGCACTCCTACGAGCAGTACTTC. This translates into CASRRSGGHSYEQYF.

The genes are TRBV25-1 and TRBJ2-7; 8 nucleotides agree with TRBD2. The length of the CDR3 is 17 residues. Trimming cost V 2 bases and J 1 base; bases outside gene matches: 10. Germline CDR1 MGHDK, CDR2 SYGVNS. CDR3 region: CASSEPGGGVTSYEQYF. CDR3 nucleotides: TGTGCCAGCAGTGAACCCGGGGGGGGAGTGACTTCCTACGAGCAGTACTTC.